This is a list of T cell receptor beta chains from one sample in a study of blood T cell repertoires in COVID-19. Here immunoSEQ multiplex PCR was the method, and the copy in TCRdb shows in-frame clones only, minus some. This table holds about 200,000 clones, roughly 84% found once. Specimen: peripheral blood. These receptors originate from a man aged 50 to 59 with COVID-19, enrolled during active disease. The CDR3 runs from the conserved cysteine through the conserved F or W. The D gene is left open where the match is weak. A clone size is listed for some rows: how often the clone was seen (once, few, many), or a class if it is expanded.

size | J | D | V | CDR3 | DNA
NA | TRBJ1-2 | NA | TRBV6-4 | CASSDSGSSNYGYTF | TGTGCCAGCAGTGACTCGGGCAGTTCTAACTATGGCTACACCTTC
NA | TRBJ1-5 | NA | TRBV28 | CASNKPGYRDSNQPQHF | TGTGCCAGCAACAAACCGGGTTACCGTGATAGCAATCAGCCCCAGCATTTT
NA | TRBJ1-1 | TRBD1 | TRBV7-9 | CASRESGTGGEAFF | TGTGCCAGCAGAGAATCCGGGACAGGGGGTGAAGCTTTCTTT
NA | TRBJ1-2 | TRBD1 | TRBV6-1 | CASSEALLGQGFYGYTF | TGTGCCAGCAGTGAAGCGCTTCTTGGACAGGGGTTCTATGGCTACACCTTC
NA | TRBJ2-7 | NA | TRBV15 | CATSRESAGRSYEQYF | TGTGCCACCAGCAGAGAGAGCGCGGGAAGATCCTACGAGCAGTACTTC
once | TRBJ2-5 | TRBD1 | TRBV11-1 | CASSLGQGALETQYF | TGTGCCAGCAGCCTCGGACAGGGGGCGTTGGAGACCCAGTACTTC
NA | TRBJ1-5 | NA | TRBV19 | CASSEDSRQPQHF | TGTGCCAGTAGTGAAGACAGTAGGCAGCCCCAGCATTTT
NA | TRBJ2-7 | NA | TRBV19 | CASSNGLPWSEQYF | TGTGCCAGTAGTAACGGACTACCCTGGAGCGAGCAGTACTTC
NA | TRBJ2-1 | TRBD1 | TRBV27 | CASSFQGQGDRNEQFF | TGTGCCAGCAGTTTCCAGGGACAGGGAGATCGCAATGAGCAGTTCTTC
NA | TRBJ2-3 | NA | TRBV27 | CASSLLARSTDTQYF | TGTGCCAGCAGTTTATTGGCAAGAAGCACAGATACGCAGTATTTT
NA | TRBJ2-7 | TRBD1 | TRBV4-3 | CASSRGQDYEQYF | TGCGCCAGCAGCCGGGGACAGGACTACGAGCAGTACTTC
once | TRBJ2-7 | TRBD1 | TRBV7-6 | CASSSTGANEQYF | TGTGCCAGCAGCTCCACAGGGGCCAACGAGCAGTACTTC
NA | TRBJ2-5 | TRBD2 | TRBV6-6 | CASSPGLAGQETQYF | TGTGCCAGCAGTCCGGGACTAGCGGGACAAGAGACCCAGTACTTC
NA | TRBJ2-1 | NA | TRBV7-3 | CASSLNMGQYNEQFF | TGTGCCAGCAGCTTAAATATGGGGCAATACAATGAGCAGTTCTTC
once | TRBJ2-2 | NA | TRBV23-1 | CASSLQNTGELFF | TGCGCCAGTAGTCTTCAGAACACCGGGGAGCTGTTTTTT
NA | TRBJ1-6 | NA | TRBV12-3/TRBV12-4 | CASSHRNSPLHF | TGTGCCAGCAGTCACAGAAATTCACCCCTCCACTTT
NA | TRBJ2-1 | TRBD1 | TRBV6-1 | CASSEELTGAYNEQFF | TGTGCCAGCAGTGAAGAGTTGACAGGGGCCTACAATGAGCAGTTCTTC
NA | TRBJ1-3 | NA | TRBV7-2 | CASSLVASSGNTIYF | TGTGCCAGCAGCTTAGTGGCCAGCTCTGGAAACACCATATATTTT
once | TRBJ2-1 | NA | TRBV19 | CASMIRAGVNEQFF | TGTGCCAGTATGATAAGGGCCGGGGTGAATGAGCAGTTCTTC
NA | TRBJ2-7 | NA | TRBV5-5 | CASSPWGTPGEQYF | TGTGCCAGCAGCCCTTGGGGGACTCCGGGCGAGCAGTACTTC
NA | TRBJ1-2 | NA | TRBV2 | CASSPQGGYGYTF | TGTGCCAGCAGCCCGCAAGGGGGATACGGCTACACCTTC
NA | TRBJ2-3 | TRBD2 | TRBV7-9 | CASSPGGGVTQYF | TGTGCCAGCAGCCCCGGGGGGGGCGTTACGCAGTATTTT
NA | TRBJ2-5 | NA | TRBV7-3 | CASSVTRKETQYF | TGTGCCAGCAGCGTGACTAGGAAAGAGACCCAGTACTTC
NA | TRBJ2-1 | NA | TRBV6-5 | CASSDPDRYNEQFF | TGTGCCAGCAGCGATCCCGACAGGTACAATGAGCAGTTCTTC
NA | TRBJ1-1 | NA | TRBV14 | CASSQEPGLMNTEAFF | TGTGCCAGCAGCCAAGAACCAGGGTTGATGAACACTGAAGCTTTCTTT
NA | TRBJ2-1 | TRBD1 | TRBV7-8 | CASSSPTGVGNEQFF | TGTGCCAGCAGCAGCCCGACAGGGGTCGGCAATGAGCAGTTCTTC
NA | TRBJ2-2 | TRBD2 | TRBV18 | CASSPHQLAGVTNTGELFF | TGTGCCAGCTCACCACACCAACTAGCGGGGGTCACGAACACCGGGGAGCTGTTTTTT
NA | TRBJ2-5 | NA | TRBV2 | CANSGTFGGTQYF | TGTGCCAACAGTGGGACCTTCGGGGGGACCCAGTACTTC
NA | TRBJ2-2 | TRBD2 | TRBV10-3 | CAISEWGGRNTGELFF | TGTGCCATCAGTGAGTGGGGGGGGAGAAACACCGGGGAGCTGTTTTTT
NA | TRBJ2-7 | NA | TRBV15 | CATSRDYSYEQYF | TGTGCCACCAGCAGAGATTACTCCTACGAGCAGTACTTC
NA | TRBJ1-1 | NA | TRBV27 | CASRPLTGISEAFF | TGTGCCAGCAGACCGCTGACAGGTATTTCTGAAGCTTTCTTT
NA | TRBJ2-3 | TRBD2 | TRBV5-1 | CASSPGAGGPNQYF | TGCGCCAGCAGCCCGGGCGCGGGGGGGCCGAACCAGTATTTT
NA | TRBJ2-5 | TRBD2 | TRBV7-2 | CASSFIAGGQETQYF | TGTGCCAGCAGCTTCATAGCGGGGGGACAAGAGACCCAGTACTTC
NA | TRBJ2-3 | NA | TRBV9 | CASSPSGSSPDTQYF | TGTGCCAGCAGCCCCTCCGGGAGTTCTCCAGATACGCAGTATTTT
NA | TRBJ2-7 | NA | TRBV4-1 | CASSQEEGFVYEQYF | TGCGCCAGCAGCCAAGAGGAGGGTTTTGTCTACGAGCAGTACTTC
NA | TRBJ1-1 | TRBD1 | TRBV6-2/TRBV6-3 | CASSYGDRITFF | TGTGCCAGCAGTTACGGGGACAGAATTACTTTCTTT
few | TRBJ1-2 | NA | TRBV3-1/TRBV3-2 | CASSQGHSQDGYTF | TGTGCCAGCAGCCAGGGACATTCTCAGGATGGCTACACCTTC
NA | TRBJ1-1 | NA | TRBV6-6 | CASSYTGMNTEAFF | TGTGCCAGCAGTTACACAGGGATGAACACTGAAGCTTTCTTT
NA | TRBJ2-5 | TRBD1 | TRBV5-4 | CASSMTGVVAETQYF | TGTGCCAGCAGCATGACAGGGGTGGTTGCAGAGACCCAGTACTTC
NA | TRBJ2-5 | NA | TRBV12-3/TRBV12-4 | CASSFGGETQYF | TGTGCCAGCAGTTTTGGGGGGGAGACCCAGTACTTC
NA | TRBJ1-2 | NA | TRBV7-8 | CASSLAQGSYGYTF | TGTGCCAGCAGCTTAGCTCAGGGGTCCTATGGCTACACCTTC
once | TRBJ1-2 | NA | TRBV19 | CASSRDKYGYTF | TGTGCCAGTAGTAGGGACAAGTATGGCTACACCTTC
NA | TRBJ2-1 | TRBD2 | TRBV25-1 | CASSERGLAGDNEQFF | TGTGCCAGCAGCGAAAGGGGACTAGCGGGGGACAATGAGCAGTTCTTC
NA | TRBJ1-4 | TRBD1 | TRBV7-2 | CASSLRQGLPTNEKLFF | TGTGCCAGCAGCTTACGACAGGGGTTACCAACTAATGAAAAACTGTTTTTT
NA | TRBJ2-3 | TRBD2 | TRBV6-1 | CASSEGGGEVDTQYF | TGTGCCAGCAGTGAAGGGGGGGGAGAGGTAGATACGCAGTATTTT
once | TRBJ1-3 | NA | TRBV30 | CALAQGISTIYF | TGTGCCCTGGCGCAGGGGATTTCCACCATATATTTT
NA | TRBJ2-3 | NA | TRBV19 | CASSIGAGSTGTDTQYF | TGTGCCAGTAGTATAGGGGCGGGGTCCACTGGCACAGATACGCAGTATTTT
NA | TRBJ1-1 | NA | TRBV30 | CAWTGLNTEAFF | TGTGCCTGGACAGGGTTGAACACTGAAGCTTTCTTT
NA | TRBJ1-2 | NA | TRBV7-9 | CASSPRLYGYTF | TGTGCCAGCAGCCCACGACTCTATGGCTACACCTTC
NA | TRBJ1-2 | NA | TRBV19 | CASSIASTGYGYTF | TGTGCCAGTAGTATAGCTTCAACAGGCTATGGCTACACCTTC
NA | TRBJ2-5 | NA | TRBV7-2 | CASSLSPSGTQYF | TGTGCCAGCAGCTTAAGCCCCTCCGGGACCCAGTACTTC
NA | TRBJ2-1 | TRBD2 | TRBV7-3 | CASSSGTSVFSEQFF | TGTGCCAGCAGCTCCGGGACTAGCGTTTTCAGTGAGCAGTTCTTC
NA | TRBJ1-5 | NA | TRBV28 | CASSLGGRGGQPQHF | TGTGCCAGCAGTTTAGGTGGGAGGGGCGGTCAGCCCCAGCATTTT